This is a list of T cell receptor beta chains from one sample in a study of spatial heterogeneity in lung cancer. TCRdb reanalysed the 5' RACE reads using MiXCR and keeps one entry per CDR3 protein. The sample has 40,000 to 50,000 distinct CDR3 sequences; 7.5% to 8% are singletons. This specimen consisted of PBMCs, obtained at surgery. Receptors originate from a female donor with early-stage non-small cell lung cancer. The CDR3 runs from the conserved cysteine through the conserved F or W. Fields, in order: clone size, J gene, V gene, D gene, CDR3 DNA, CDR3 protein. D genes are given only for firm matches. Clone size is given for some rows only: seen once, a few or many times, or a class if the clone is expanded.

>many|TRBJ2-3|TRBV12-3/TRBV12-4|-
TGTGCCAGCAGTTTAGGTCCGGGGTTCGCAGATACGCAGTATTTT
CASSLGPGFADTQYF
>few|TRBJ2-1|TRBV9|TRBD2
TGTGCCAGCAGCGGTAAGCGGGGGACCTCAAACAATGAGCAGTTCTTC
CASSGKRGTSNNEQFF
>many|TRBJ1-5|TRBV12-3/TRBV12-4|-
TGTGCCAGCAGCAGACAGATCGATAGCAATCAGCCCCAGCATTTT
CASSRQIDSNQPQHF
>-|TRBJ1-2|TRBV10-3|-
TGTGCAATAAGGGAGGAAAGCCGTTCGGGAGATGGCTACACCTTC
CAIREESRSGDGYTF
>few|TRBJ2-1|TRBV6-2/TRBV6-3|TRBD2
TGTGCCAGCAGTTACAACGCGGAGCGGGGGGGCCCTTACAATGAGCAGTTCTTC
CASSYNAERGGPYNEQFF
>-|TRBJ2-7|TRBV20-1|TRBD1
TGCAGTGCTATAGGACAGGGGCGCGGGGCCTCCTACGAGCAGTACTTC
CSAIGQGRGASYEQYF
>-|TRBJ2-6|TRBV4-2|-
TGTGCCAGCAGGGATGGGCTAGCGACCTCTGGGGCCAACGTCCTGACTTTC
CASRDGLATSGANVLTF
>few|TRBJ2-5|TRBV20-1|TRBD2
TGCAGTGCCCCGACTAGCGGGGGCCTTGAGACCCAGTACTTC
CSAPTSGGLETQYF
>many|TRBJ1-1|TRBV19|-
TGTGCCAGTAGTATTGGGGGCTCGAACACTGAAGCTTTCTTT
CASSIGGSNTEAFF
>many|TRBJ2-7|TRBV20-1|TRBD2
TGCAGTGCTAGAGAAGAAGCGGGGGGTAGATACGAGCAGTACTTC
CSAREEAGGRYEQYF
>few|TRBJ2-3|TRBV11-1|-
TGTGCCAGCAGCTTATACGGCGCGGCTGCAGATACGCAGTATTTT
CASSLYGAAADTQYF
>-|TRBJ2-5|TRBV20-1|TRBD1
TGCAGTGCTAGCGCCGGACAGGTACAAGAGACCCAGTACTTC
CSASAGQVQETQYF
>few|TRBJ2-5|TRBV11-1|-
TGTGCCAGCAGCCCATGGGGCCTTGGAGAGACCCAGTACTTC
CASSPWGLGETQYF
>many|TRBJ1-2|TRBV7-6|-
TGTGCCAGCAGCTTAAGCCTGGGAGGGAACTATGGCTACACCTTC
CASSLSLGGNYGYTF
>many|TRBJ1-1|TRBV9|-
TGTGCCAGCAGCGATACCCCGAACACTGAAGCTTTCTTT
CASSDTPNTEAFF
>few|TRBJ1-3|TRBV20-1|-
TGCAGTGCTAGAGATCTCCTTGGCAGAACTGGAAACACCATATATTTT
CSARDLLGRTGNTIYF
>many|TRBJ1-4|TRBV10-3|TRBD1
TGTGCCATCAGTCCGGACAGGAATAATGAAAAACTGTTTTTT
CAISPDRNNEKLFF
>many|TRBJ2-1|TRBV4-2|TRBD2
TGTGCCAGCAGCCTCGGGACTAGACTCAAGGATGAGCAGTTCTTC
CASSLGTRLKDEQFF
>many|TRBJ1-5|TRBV11-3|TRBD1
TGTGCCAGCAGCTTAGTCGGGACAGGGGCCCCCAATAGCAATCAGCCCCAGCATTTT
CASSLVGTGAPNSNQPQHF
>few|TRBJ2-2|TRBV9|-
TGTGCCAGCAGCGTAGAGGCCGTTCCCGGGGAGCTGTTTTTT
CASSVEAVPGELFF
>many|TRBJ2-7|TRBV20-1|-
TGCAGTGCTAGTAAGGGCTTCAACGAGCAGTACTTC
CSASKGFNEQYF
>-|TRBJ2-1|TRBV9|-
TGTGCCAGCAGCGTAGTAAGGGGGGGATCGTACAATGAGCAGTTCTTC
CASSVVRGGSYNEQFF
>few|TRBJ1-1|TRBV19|-
TGTGCCAGTAGTATCGGGGGACAAGATGAAGCTTTCTTT
CASSIGGQDEAFF
>many|TRBJ1-5|TRBV7-6|-
TGTGCCAGCAGCAAGGGGAATCAGCCCCAGCATTTT
CASSKGNQPQHF
>-|TRBJ2-3|TRBV18|TRBD1
TGTGCCAGCTCACCGGGACAGGGGGCCGCAGATACGCAGTATTTT
CASSPGQGAADTQYF
>-|TRBJ2-3|TRBV7-6|TRBD1
TGTGCCAGCAGCTACGGACAGGTGACAGATACGCAGTATTTT
CASSYGQVTDTQYF
>-|TRBJ1-5|TRBV7-2|-
TGTGCCAGCAGCTCGACCCCATATAGCAATCAGCCCCAGCATTTT
CASSSTPYSNQPQHF
>-|TRBJ1-2|TRBV6-6|-
TGTGCCAGCAGGAGCCACATAGGGACTCGACTCTATGGCTACACCTTC
CASRSHIGTRLYGYTF
>few|TRBJ2-7|TRBV5-1|-
TGCGCCAGCAGCTTTAAAACAAGGGAACCGAGCGCCTACGAGCAGTACTTC
CASSFKTREPSAYEQYF
>many|TRBJ1-5|TRBV28|-
TGTGCCAGCAGTTTATACCGGATTAGCAATCAGCCCCAGCATTTT
CASSLYRISNQPQHF
>-|TRBJ2-7|TRBV6-2/TRBV6-3|-
TGTGCCAGCCAACAGGCCTACGAGCAGTACTTC
CASQQAYEQYF
>few|TRBJ2-2|TRBV5-5|TRBD1
TGTGCCAGCAGCCCTCGGACTTTCGGACAGGGGACGAACACCGGGGAGCTGTTTTTT
CASSPRTFGQGTNTGELFF
>many|TRBJ2-5|TRBV5-4|-
TGTGCCAGCAGCTTGGAGCTAGGGCAAGAGACCCAGTACTTC
CASSLELGQETQYF
>many|TRBJ2-5|TRBV13|TRBD2
TGTGCCAGCAGCTTAGCGCTTCCTAGCGGGGGGACAAAAGAGACCCAGTACTTC
CASSLALPSGGTKETQYF
>-|TRBJ2-1|TRBV7-3|TRBD2
TGTGCCAGCAGCTCCGGGGGGGCCTACTACAATGAGCAGTTCTTC
CASSSGGAYYNEQFF
>many|TRBJ2-7|TRBV7-9|-
TGTGCCAGCAGCGCGAATTATGGTGCCGACGAGCAGTACTTC
CASSANYGADEQYF
>few|TRBJ2-3|TRBV7-6|TRBD2
TGTGCCAGCAGCTTAGGGTCCAGCGGGGGGGCCCGAACAGATACGCAGTATTTT
CASSLGSSGGARTDTQYF
>many|TRBJ1-2|TRBV7-2|-
TGTGCCAGCAGCTTCGCAGGGGTCGGCTATGGCTACACCTTC
CASSFAGVGYGYTF
>few|TRBJ2-7|TRBV5-1|TRBD1
TGCGCCAGCAGCTTGGGAACCAGACAGGGTGACGAGCAGTACTTC
CASSLGTRQGDEQYF
>medium-sized|TRBJ2-7|TRBV4-2|TRBD2
TGTGCCAGCAGCCAAGCACCGACTAGCGGGGGGACCCCCTACGAGCAGTACTTC
CASSQAPTSGGTPYEQYF
>many|TRBJ2-7|TRBV25-1|-
TGTGCCAGCAGCCCCGGACACAGGTTATTCTTC
CASSPGHRLFF
>few|TRBJ1-1|TRBV29-1|-
TGCAGCGTTGAAAGTCAGGGCCAGAACACTGAAGCTTTCTTT
CSVESQGQNTEAFF
>-|TRBJ1-1|TRBV3-1|-
TGTGCCAGCAGCCAGTTTTCTGGGTGGGACACTGAAGCTTTCTTT
CASSQFSGWDTEAFF
>many|TRBJ2-6|TRBV7-6|TRBD1
TGTGCCAGCAGCTTATTCAGCCCTCGGGACAGCGACTCTGGGGCCAACGTCCTGACTTTC
CASSLFSPRDSDSGANVLTF
>-|TRBJ2-3|TRBV7-2|-
TGTGCCAGCAGCTCCCCTTGGTTAGCGTTAAGCACAGATACGCAGTATTTT
CASSSPWLALSTDTQYF
>few|TRBJ2-2|TRBV5-1|-
TGCGCCAGCAGCTTGGAGTTCACCGGGGAGCTGTTTTTT
CASSLEFTGELFF
>many|TRBJ2-2|TRBV27|-
TGTGCCAGCAGTTTATGGGTGGGGCGCGACACCGGGGAGCTGTTTTTT
CASSLWVGRDTGELFF
>few|TRBJ2-2|TRBV12-3/TRBV12-4|-
TGTGCCAGCAGTTCAGGGACCACCGGGGAGCTGTTTTTT
CASSSGTTGELFF
>many|TRBJ2-7|TRBV11-2|TRBD1
TGTGCCAGCAGCTTAGGACAGGGGGCCTACGAGCAGTACTTC
CASSLGQGAYEQYF
>many|TRBJ2-1|TRBV27|TRBD2
TGTGCCAGCAGTTTACTTCGGGGGGGCGTTTCCTACAATGAGCAGTTCTTC
CASSLLRGGVSYNEQFF
>many|TRBJ1-1|TRBV14|-
TGTGCCAGCAGCCAAGATCATTACAGGATGAACACTGAAGCTTTCTTT
CASSQDHYRMNTEAFF
>many|TRBJ1-1|TRBV28|TRBD1
TGTGCCAGCAGTTTACGGACAGGAGAAGCTTTCTTT
CASSLRTGEAFF
>many|TRBJ2-5|TRBV6-5|-
TGTGCCAGCAGTTACTGGGGAGTGGGAGAGACCCAGTACTTC
CASSYWGVGETQYF